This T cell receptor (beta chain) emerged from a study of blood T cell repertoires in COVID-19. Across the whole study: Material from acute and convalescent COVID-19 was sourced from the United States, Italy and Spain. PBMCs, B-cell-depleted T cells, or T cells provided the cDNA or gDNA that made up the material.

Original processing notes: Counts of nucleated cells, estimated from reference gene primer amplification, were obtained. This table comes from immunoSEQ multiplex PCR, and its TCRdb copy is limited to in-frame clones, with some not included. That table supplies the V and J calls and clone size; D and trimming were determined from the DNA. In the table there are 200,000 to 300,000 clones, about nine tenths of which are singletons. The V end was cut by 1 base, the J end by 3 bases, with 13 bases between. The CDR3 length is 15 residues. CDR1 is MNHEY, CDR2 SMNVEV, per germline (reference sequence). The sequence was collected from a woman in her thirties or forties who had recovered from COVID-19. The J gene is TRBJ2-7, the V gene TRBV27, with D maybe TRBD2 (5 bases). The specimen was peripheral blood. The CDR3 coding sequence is TGTGCCAGCAGTTTATATGGCCCGGGGAGCTACGAGCAGTACTTC. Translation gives CASSLYGPGSYEQYF.